The 3 T cell receptor beta chains reported below all come from one sample, sequenced in a study of T cells after yellow fever vaccination. TCRdb ran MiXCR on the 5' RACE reads and lists one entry per CDR3 protein. The repertoire holds over 250,000 distinct CDR3 sequences, 4.1% seen once, with around 23% in the top ten. The material was PBMCs, obtained 5 days after the yellow fever booster vaccination. The source is a man aged 18 to 29 who received the YFV17D yellow fever vaccine.

The sample holds many counts of this clonotype. The rearrangement links TRBV7-2 to TRBJ2-2; D not certain. CDR1 SGHTA and CDR2 FQGNSA come from the germline V gene. Deletions cut 1 base from V and 4 bases from J, with 4 bases between. The CDR3 totals 13 residues. The CDR3 loop is CASSLDPTGELFF. As DNA, the CDR3 is TGTGCCAGCAGCTTAGATCCCACCGGGGAGCTGTTTTTT.

The CDR3: CASSAGGTRETQYF. The CDR3 DNA sequence: TGCGCCAGCAGCGCCGGGGGGACTAGGGAGACCCAGTACTTC. The chain employs TRBV5-1 and TRBJ2-5, with 8 bases lining up with TRBD2. Unmatched junction bases numbered 7, after V lost 4 bases and J lost 5 bases. The CDR3 spans 14 residues. Germline CDR1 reads SGHRS; CDR2 reads YFSETQ.

This clonotype came up many times. The chain carries TRBV7-8 and TRBJ2-2, with D perhaps TRBD2 (6 bases). The V gene lost 2 bases and the J gene lost 5 bases, with 9 bases spanning the gap. In germline, CDR1 is SGHVS, CDR2 FQNEAQ. The CDR3 runs 14 residues. The CDR3 here is CASSLIGGTGELFF. The CDR3 DNA is TGTGCCAGCAGCTTAATCGGGGGAACCGGGGAGCTGTTTTTT.